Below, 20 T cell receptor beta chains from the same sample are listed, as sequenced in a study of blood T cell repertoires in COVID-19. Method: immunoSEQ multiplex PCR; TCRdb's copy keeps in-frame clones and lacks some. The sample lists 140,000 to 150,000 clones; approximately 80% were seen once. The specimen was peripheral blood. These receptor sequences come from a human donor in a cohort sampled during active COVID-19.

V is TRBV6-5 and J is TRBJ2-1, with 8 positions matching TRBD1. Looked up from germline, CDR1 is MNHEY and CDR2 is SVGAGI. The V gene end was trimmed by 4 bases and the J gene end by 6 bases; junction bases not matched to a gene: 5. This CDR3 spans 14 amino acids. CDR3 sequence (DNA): TGTGCCAGCAGTTCGGGACAGGTGATCAATGAGCAGTTCTTC. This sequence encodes CASSSGQVINEQFF.

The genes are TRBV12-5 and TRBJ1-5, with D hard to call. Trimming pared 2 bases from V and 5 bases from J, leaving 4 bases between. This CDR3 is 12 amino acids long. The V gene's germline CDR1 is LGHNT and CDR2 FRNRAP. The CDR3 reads CASGLSDQPQHF. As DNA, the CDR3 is TGTGCTAGTGGTTTGAGCGATCAGCCCCAGCATTTT.

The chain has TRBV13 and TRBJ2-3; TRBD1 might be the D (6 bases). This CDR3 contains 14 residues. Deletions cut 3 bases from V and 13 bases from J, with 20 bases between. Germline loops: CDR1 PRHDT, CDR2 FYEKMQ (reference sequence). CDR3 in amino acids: CASSFVAASGGKYF. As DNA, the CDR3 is TGTGCCAGCAGCTTCGTGGCCGCGTCTGGGGGCAAGTATTTT.

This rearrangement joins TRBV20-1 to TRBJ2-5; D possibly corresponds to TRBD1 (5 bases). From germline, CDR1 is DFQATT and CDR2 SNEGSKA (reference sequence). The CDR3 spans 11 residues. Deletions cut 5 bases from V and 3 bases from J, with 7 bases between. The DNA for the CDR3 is TGCAGTGCTTTAGGGGAAGAGACCCAGTACTTC. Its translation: CSALGEETQYF.

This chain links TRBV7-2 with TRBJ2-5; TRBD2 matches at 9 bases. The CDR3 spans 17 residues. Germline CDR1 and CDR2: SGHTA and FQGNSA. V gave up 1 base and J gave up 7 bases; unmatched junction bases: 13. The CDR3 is CASSLGSAGGFVGTQYF. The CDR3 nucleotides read TGTGCCAGCAGCTTAGGGTCGGCGGGGGGGTTCGTAGGGACCCAGTACTTC. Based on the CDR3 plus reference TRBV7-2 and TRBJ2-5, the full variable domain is GAGVSQSPSNKVTEKGKDVELRCDPISGHTALYWYRQSLGQGLEFLIYFQGNSAPDKSGLPSDRFSAERTGGSVSTLTIQRTQQEDSAVYLCASSLGSAGGFVGTQYFGPGTRLLVL.

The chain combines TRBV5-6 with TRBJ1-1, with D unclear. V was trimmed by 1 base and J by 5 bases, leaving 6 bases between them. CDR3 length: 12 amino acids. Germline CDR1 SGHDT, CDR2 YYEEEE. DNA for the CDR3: TGTGCCAGCAGCTTGCGGGGAACTGAAGCTTTCTTT. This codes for CASSLRGTEAFF.

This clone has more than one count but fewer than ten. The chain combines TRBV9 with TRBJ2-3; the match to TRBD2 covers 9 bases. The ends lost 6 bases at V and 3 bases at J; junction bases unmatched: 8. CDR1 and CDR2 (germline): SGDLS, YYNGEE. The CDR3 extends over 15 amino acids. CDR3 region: CASTRSGGSTDTQYF. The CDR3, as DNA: TGTGCCAGCACCCGTAGCGGGGGTAGTACAGATACGCAGTATTTT.

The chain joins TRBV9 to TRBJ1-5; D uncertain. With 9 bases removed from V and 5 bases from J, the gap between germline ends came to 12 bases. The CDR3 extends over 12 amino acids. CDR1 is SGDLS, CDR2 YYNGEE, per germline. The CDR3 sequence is CANKTEDQPQHF. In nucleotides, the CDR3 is TGTGCCAACAAGACGGAGGATCAGCCCCAGCATTTT.

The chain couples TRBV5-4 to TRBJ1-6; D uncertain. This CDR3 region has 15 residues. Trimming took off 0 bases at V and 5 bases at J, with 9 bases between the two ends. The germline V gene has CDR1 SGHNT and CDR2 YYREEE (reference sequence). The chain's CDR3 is CASSLGRGDNSPLHF. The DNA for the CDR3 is TGTGCCAGCAGCTTGGGTCGGGGAGATAATTCACCCCTCCACTTT. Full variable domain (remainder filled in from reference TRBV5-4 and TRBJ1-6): ETGVTQSPTHLIKTRGQQVTLRCSSQSGHNTVSWYQQALGQGPQFIFQYYREEENGRGNFPPRFSGLQFPNYSSELNVNALELDDSALYLCASSLGRGDNSPLHFGNGTRLTVT.

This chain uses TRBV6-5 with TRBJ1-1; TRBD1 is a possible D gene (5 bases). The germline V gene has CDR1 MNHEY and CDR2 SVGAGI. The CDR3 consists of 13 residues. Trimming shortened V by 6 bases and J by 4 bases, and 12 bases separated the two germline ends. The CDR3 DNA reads TGTGCCAGCAGGAAAAGGGGAGGCACTGAAGCTTTCTTT. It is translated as CASRKRGGTEAFF.

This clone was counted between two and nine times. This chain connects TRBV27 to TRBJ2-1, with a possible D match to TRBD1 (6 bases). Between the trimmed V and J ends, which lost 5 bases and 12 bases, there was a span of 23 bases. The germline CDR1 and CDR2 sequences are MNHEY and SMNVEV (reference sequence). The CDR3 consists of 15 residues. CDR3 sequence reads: CASSPRQVLAQGQFF. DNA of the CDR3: TGTGCCAGCAGTCCAAGACAGGTCTTAGCCCAAGGGCAGTTCTTC.

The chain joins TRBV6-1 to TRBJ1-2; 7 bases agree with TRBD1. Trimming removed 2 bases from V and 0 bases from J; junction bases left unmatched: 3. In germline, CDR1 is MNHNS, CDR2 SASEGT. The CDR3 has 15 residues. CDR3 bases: TGTGCCAGCAGTGAACGGGACAGAACTAACTATGGCTACACCTTC. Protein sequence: CASSERDRTNYGYTF.

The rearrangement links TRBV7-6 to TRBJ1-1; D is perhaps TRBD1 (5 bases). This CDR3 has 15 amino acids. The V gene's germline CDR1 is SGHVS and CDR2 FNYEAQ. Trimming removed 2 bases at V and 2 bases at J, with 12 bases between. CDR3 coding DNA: TGTGCCAGCAGCTTAAATGCCCAGGGTAACACTGAAGCTTTCTTT. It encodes CASSLNAQGNTEAFF.

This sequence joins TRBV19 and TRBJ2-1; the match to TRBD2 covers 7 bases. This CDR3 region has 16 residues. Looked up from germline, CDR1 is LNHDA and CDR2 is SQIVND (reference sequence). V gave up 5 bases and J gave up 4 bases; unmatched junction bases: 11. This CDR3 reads CASSDPGGLTYNEQFF. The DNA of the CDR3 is TGTGCCAGTAGTGATCCGGGGGGACTTACGTACAATGAGCAGTTCTTC.

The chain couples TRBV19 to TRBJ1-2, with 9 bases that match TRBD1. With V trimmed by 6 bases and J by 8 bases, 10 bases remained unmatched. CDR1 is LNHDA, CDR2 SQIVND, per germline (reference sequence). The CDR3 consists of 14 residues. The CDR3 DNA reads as TGTGCCAGTAGCAACCGGGACAGGGCTCGGGGCTACACCTTC. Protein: CASSNRDRARGYTF.

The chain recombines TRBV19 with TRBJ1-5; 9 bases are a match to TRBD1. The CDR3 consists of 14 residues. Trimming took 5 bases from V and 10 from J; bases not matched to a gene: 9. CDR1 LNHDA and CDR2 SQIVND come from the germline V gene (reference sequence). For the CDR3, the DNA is TGTGCCAGTAGTCTAGGACAGGGGCTCGGCCCCCAGCATTTT. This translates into CASSLGQGLGPQHF.

The CDR3 protein is CASSPSYGVSGNTIYF. CDR3 bases: TGTGCCAGCAGCCCATCATACGGAGTCTCTGGAAACACCATATATTTT. The chain combines TRBV3-1 (or the pseudogene TRBV3-2) with TRBJ1-3, with D unresolved. Germline V CDR1 and CDR2: LGHDT, YNNKEL (reference sequence). This CDR3 comprises 16 residues. The V and J ends lost 4 bases and 0 bases respectively, with 13 bases between them.

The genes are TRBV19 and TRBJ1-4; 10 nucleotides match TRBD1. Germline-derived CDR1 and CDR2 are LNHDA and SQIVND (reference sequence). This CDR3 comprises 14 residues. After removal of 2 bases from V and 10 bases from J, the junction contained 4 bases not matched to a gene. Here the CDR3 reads CASSIRQGAVKLFF. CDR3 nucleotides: TGTGCCAGTAGTATACGACAGGGGGCTGTAAAACTGTTTTTT.

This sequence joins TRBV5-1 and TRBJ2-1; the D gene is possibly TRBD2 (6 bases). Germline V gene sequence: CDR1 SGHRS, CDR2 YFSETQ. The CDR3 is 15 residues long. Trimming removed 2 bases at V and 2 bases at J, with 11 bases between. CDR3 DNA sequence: TGCGCCAGCAGCTTAGGAGCGGGTGCCTACAATGAGCAGTTCTTC. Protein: CASSLGAGAYNEQFF.

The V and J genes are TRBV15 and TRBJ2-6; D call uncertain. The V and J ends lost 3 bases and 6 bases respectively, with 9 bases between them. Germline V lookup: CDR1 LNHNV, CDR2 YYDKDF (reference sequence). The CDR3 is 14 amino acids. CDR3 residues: CATSRGLQANVLTF. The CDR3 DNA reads TGTGCCACCAGCAGGGGCCTCCAGGCCAACGTCCTGACTTTC.